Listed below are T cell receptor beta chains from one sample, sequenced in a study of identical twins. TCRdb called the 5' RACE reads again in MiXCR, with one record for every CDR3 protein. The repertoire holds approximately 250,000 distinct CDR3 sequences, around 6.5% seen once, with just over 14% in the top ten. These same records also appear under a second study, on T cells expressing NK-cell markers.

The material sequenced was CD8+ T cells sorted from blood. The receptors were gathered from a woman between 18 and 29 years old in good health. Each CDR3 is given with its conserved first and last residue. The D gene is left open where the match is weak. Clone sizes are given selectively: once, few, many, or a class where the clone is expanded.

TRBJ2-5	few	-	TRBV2	TGTGCCAGAAGACCCCGGGAGACCCAGTACTTC	CARRPRETQYF
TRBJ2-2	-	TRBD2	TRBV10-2	TGCGCCAGCCTGGCACTAGCGGGCACCGGGGAGCTGTTTTTT	CASLALAGTGELFF
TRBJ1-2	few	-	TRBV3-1	TGTGCCAGCAGCCGAGGTTCGAGCCGATATTATGGCTACACCTTC	CASSRGSSRYYGYTF
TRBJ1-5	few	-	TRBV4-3	TGCGCCAGCAGCCAAGATCTGTCGGACAGATCCAATCAGCCCCAGCATTTT	CASSQDLSDRSNQPQHF
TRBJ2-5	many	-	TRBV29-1	TGCAGCGTTGAATCCGCCGGGGAGACCCAGTACTTC	CSVESAGETQYF
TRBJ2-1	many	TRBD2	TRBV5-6	TGTGCCAGCAGCTCGACTAGCGGGTGGTACAATGAGCAGTTCTTC	CASSSTSGWYNEQFF
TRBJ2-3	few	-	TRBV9	TGTGCCAGCAGCGTAGGAGGTGGCACACATACGCAGTATTTT	CASSVGGGTHTQYF
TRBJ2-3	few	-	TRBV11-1	TGTGCCAGCAGCTCCCAAGAAGGGGCATCTACTAGCACAGATACGCAGTATTTT	CASSSQEGASTSTDTQYF
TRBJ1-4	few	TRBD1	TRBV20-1	TGCAGTGCTAGAGATGACAGGGGACATACTAATGAAAAACTGTTTTTT	CSARDDRGHTNEKLFF
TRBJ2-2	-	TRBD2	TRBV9	TGTGCCAGCAGCGCCGTCAGCGGGGGGACCTCCACCGGGGAGCTGTTTTTT	CASSAVSGGTSTGELFF
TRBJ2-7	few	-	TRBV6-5	TGTGCCAGCAGTTACGGGGAAACCTACGAGCAGTACTTC	CASSYGETYEQYF
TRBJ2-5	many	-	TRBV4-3	TGCGCCAGCAGCCAAGATCGGATAGGTTCTGGGGAGACCCAGTACTTC	CASSQDRIGSGETQYF
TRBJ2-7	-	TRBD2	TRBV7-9	TGTGCCAGCAGCTTAACTGCGGGGGGGGACTACGAGCAGTACTTC	CASSLTAGGDYEQYF
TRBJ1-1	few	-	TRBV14	TGTGCCAGCAGCCAACCCTCGGACTCGCTGAACACTGAAGCTTTCTTT	CASSQPSDSLNTEAFF
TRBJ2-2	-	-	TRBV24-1	TGTGCCACCAGTGATTCTACCGGGGAGCTGTTTTTT	CATSDSTGELFF
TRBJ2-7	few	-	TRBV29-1	TGCAGCGTTGAATGGTCCCACCCCAGCGAGCAGTACTTC	CSVEWSHPSEQYF
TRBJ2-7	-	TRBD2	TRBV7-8	TGTGCCAGCAGCTCCGGGAGGTGGCAGTACTTC	CASSSGRWQYF
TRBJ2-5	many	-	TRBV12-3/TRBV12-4	TGTGCCAGCAGTTTACGGGGAGACACCCAAGAGACCCAGTACTTC	CASSLRGDTQETQYF
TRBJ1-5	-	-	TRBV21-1	TGTGCCAGCAGCAGCCCAAAGGGTCGGAGGAATCAGCCCCAGCATTTT	CASSSPKGRRNQPQHF
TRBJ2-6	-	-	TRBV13	TGTGCCAGCAGCTCCAGTGAGGGGGCCAACGTCCTGACTTTC	CASSSSEGANVLTF
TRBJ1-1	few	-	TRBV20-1	TGCAGTGCTAGGGGGCCCCTAGGAAGGAACACTGAAGCTTTCTTT	CSARGPLGRNTEAFF
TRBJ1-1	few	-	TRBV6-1	TGTGCCAGCAGCTTTGACAGAAACACTGAAGCTTTCTTT	CASSFDRNTEAFF
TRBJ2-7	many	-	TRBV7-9	TGTGCCAGCAGCTTGGGGGCTTACGAGCAGTACTTC	CASSLGAYEQYF
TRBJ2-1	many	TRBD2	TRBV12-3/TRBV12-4	TGTGCCAGCAGTTTAGAGGGACTAGCGAGCAATGAGCAGTTCTTC	CASSLEGLASNEQFF
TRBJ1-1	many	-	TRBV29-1	TGCAGCGACATGAGCACTGAAGCTTTCTTT	CSDMSTEAFF
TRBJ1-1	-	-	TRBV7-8	TGTGCCAGCAGCTATGACAGGTCCGATATGAACACTGAAGCTTTCTTT	CASSYDRSDMNTEAFF
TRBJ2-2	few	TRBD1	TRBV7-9	TGTGCCAGCAGCCGCGGGGGACAGGGGAACGGGGAGCTGTTTTTT	CASSRGGQGNGELFF
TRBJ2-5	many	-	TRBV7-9	TGTGCCAGCAGCTTAGCGCCAGGTTGGGAGACCCAGTACTTC	CASSLAPGWETQYF
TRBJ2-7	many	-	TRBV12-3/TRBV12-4	TGTGCCAGCAGTTCGGGAAACGAGCAGTACTTC	CASSSGNEQYF
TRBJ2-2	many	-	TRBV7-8	TGTGCCAGCAGTCGGGCCTCCCTTGCCGGGGAGCTGTTTTTT	CASSRASLAGELFF
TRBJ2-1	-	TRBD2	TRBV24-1	TGTGCCACCAGTGAGGGGACTAGCGGGAGTGATGAGCAGTTCTTC	CATSEGTSGSDEQFF
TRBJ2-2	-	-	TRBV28	TGTGCCAGCGAACCGGCAGGGGGGGCCCGTGGCACCGGGGAGCTGTTTTTT	CASEPAGGARGTGELFF